The next 9 T cell receptor beta chains were all read from a single sample in a study of OX40 agonist ivuxolimab in advanced cancers. Generated by immunoSEQ multiplex PCR, the TCRdb table keeps only in-frame clones and is missing some. The table has 70,000 to 90,000 clones, more than 85% seen once. Sequenced here: CD4+ or CD8+ T cells sorted from blood, sampled in a trial of the OX40 agonist ivuxolimab. Every receptor here comes from an adult with an advanced solid tumor such as melanoma, head and neck, liver or kidney cancer.

Of note for this clone: Additional DNA sequences in this sample encode the identical CDR3. The chain recombines TRBV4-3 with TRBJ1-6, with unresolved D. Trimming cost V 1 base and J 9 bases, with 13 bases left between them. Germline V gene sequence: CDR1 LGHNA, CDR2 YSLEER. The CDR3 loop spans 15 amino acids. This CDR3 reads CASSQVAGTGSPLHF. CDR3 in DNA: TGCGCCAGCAGCCAAGTGGCAGGAACGGGTTCACCCCTCCACTTT.

The chain links TRBV29-1 to TRBJ2-6, with D uncertain. The CDR3 has 11 amino acids. The germline CDR1 and CDR2 sequences are SQVTM and ANQGSEA. V gave up 8 bases and J gave up 4 bases, with 6 bases separating them. This chain's CDR3 is CSRLGANVLTF. The CDR3 DNA reads TGCAGCCGGCTGGGGGCCAACGTCCTGACTTTC. Complete variable domain (other parts from reference TRBV29-1 and TRBJ2-6): SAVISQKPSRDICQRGTSLTIQCQVDSQVTMMFWYRQQPGQSLTLIATANQGSEATYESGFVIDKFPISRPNLTFSTLTVSNMSPEDSSIYLCSRLGANVLTFGAGSRLTVL.

CDR3: CASSWGLAETQYF. The CDR3 DNA is TGTGCCAGTAGTTGGGGACTAGCGGAGACCCAGTACTTC. This sequence joins TRBV19 and TRBJ2-5, with 10 positions matching TRBD2. CDR1 is LNHDA and CDR2 is SQIVND in the germline V gene (reference sequence). Losses at the gene ends were 5 bases for V and 5 bases for J; bases not matched to a gene: 2. This CDR3 has 13 residues.

This rearrangement joins TRBV27 to TRBJ1-5, with no clear D. Trimming took 2 bases from V and 4 from J, leaving 12 bases between them. From germline, CDR1 is MNHEY and CDR2 SMNVEV (reference sequence). The CDR3 is 15 amino acids. The CDR3 region is CASSLKGRWNQPQHF. DNA of the CDR3: TGTGCCAGCAGTTTAAAGGGAAGATGGAATCAGCCCCAGCATTTT.

This clone has a handful of counts. The chain couples TRBV5-1 to TRBJ2-5; TRBD2 agrees at 8 bases. The CDR3 runs to 16 residues. V trimming: 4 bases; J trimming: 0 bases; junction bases outside the gene matches: 8. Per the germline V gene, CDR1 is SGHRS and CDR2 is YFSETQ. Here the CDR3 reads CASSPGGGGNQETQYF. The CDR3 bases are TGCGCCAGCAGCCCCGGGGGGGGAGGAAACCAAGAGACCCAGTACTTC.

The chain couples TRBV7-3 to TRBJ2-2, with 9 nucleotides matching TRBD2. J was trimmed by 4 bases and V by 3 bases; bases with no gene match: 3. Germline V gene lookup returns CDR1 SGHTA and CDR2 FQGTGA. The CDR3 loop spans 15 amino acids. The CDR3 nucleotides are TGTGCCAGCAGCTTTTATAGCGGGAGCACCGGGGAGCTGTTTTTT. This encodes CASSFYSGSTGELFF.

The genes are TRBV14 and TRBJ1-4; 7 nucleotides line up with TRBD1. This CDR3 comprises 17 residues. J gave up 0 bases and V 3 bases, and 7 bases lay outside the gene matches. CDR1 SGHDN and CDR2 FVKESK come from the germline V gene. CDR3 DNA: TGTGCCAGCAGCCAGCGACAGGGAGTTGCAACTAATGAAAAACTGTTTTTT. Protein: CASSQRQGVATNEKLFF.

This chain links TRBV11-1 with TRBJ2-1, with D tentatively TRBD2 (5 bases). The germline CDR1 and CDR2 sequences are SGHAT and FQDESV (reference sequence). V lost 8 bases, J lost 9 bases, and 17 bases lay in between. This CDR3 has 13 amino acids. CDR3 nucleotide sequence: TGTGCCAGCCTTGGGTCCGGGGATGGTGAGCAGTTCTTC. It codes for CASLGSGDGEQFF.

In this sample, this clone turned up once. The V gene is TRBV5-5, the J gene TRBJ1-2; TRBD1 agrees at 10 bases. V was pared by 3 bases and J by 8 bases, with 7 bases of the junction left unmatched. Germline CDR1 is SGHKS and CDR2 is YYEKEE (reference sequence). The CDR3 length is 14 residues. CDR3 sequence (DNA): TGTGCCAGCAGCTATACCGGGACAGGGGTCGGCTACACCTTC. Translation gives CASSYTGTGVGYTF.